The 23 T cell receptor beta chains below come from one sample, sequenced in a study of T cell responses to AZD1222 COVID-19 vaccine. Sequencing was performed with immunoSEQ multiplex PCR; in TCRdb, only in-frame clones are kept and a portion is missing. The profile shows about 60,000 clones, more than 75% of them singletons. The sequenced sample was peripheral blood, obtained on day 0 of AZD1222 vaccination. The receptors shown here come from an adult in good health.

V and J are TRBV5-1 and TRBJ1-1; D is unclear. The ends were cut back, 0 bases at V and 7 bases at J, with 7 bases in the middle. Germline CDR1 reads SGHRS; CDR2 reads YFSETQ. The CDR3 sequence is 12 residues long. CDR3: CASSLAGNEAFF. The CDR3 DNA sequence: TGCGCCAGCAGCTTGGCGGGAAATGAAGCTTTCTTT.

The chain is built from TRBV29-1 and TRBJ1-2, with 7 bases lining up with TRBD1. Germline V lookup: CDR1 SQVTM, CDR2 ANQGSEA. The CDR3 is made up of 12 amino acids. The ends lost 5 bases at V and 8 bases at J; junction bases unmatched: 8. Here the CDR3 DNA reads TGCAGCGTTAACGACAGGGTCGGGGGCTACACCTTC. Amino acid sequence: CSVNDRVGGYTF.

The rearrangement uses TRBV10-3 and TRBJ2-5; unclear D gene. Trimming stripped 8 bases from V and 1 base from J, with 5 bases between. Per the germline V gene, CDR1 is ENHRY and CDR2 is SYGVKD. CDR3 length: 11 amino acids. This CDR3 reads CAIGVQETQYF. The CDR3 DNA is TGTGCCATCGGAGTCCAAGAGACCCAGTACTTC.

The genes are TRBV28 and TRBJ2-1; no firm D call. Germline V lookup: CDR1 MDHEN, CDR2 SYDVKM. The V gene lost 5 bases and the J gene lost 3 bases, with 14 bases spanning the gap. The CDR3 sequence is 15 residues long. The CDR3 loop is CASSTRHGGYNEQFF. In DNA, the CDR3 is TGTGCCAGCAGTACCCGACATGGCGGCTACAATGAGCAGTTCTTC.

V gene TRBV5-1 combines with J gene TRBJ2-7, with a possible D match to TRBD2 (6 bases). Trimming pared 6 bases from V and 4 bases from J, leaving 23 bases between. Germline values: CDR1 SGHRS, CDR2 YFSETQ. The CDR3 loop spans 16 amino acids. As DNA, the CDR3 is TGCGCCAGCACAACGGGGTTTCTGGGGAGGCGATACGAGCAGTACTTC. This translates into CASTTGFLGRRYEQYF.

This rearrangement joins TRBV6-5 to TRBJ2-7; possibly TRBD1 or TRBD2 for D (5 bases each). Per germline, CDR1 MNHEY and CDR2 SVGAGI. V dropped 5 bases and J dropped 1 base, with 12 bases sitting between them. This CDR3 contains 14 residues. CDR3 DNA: TGTGCCAGCAGTCGAGGGACGGATTCCTACGAGCAGTACTTC. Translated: CASSRGTDSYEQYF.

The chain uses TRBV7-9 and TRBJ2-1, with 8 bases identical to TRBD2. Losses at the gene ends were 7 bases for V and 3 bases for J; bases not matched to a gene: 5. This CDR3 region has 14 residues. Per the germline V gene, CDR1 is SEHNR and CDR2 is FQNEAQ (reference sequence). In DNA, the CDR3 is TGTGCCAGCATACGGGCGGGAGGCTACAATGAGCAGTTCTTC. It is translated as CASIRAGGYNEQFF.

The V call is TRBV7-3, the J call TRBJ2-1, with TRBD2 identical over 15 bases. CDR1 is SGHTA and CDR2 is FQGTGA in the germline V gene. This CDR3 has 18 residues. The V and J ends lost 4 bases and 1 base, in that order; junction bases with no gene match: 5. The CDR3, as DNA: TGTGCCAGCAGCTCGCGCGGACTAGCGGGAGGGTCCTACAATGAGCAGTTCTTC. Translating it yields CASSSRGLAGGSYNEQFF.

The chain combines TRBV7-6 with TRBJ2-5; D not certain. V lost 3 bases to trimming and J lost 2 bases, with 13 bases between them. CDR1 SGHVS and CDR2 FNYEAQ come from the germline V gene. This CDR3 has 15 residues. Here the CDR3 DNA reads TGTGCCAGCAGCTTTAGTTCGGCGGTACAAGAGACCCAGTACTTC. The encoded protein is CASSFSSAVQETQYF.

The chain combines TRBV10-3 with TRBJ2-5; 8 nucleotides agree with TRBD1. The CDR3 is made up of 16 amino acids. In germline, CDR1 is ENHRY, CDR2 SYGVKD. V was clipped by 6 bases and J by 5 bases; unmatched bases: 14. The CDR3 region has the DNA TGTGCCATCAGCCGCAGCTCAGGGGGCGAGGGGGAGACCCAGTACTTC. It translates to CAISRSSGGEGETQYF.

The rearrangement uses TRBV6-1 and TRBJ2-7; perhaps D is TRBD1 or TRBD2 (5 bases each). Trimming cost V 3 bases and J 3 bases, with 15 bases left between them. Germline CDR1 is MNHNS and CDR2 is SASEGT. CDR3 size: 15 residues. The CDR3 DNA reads TGTGCCAGCAGTGATCGGGGCCGTTCGCTCTACGAGCAGTACTTC. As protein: CASSDRGRSLYEQYF.

The CDR3 spells CASSWDRVSNEQYF. As DNA, the CDR3 is TGTGCCAGCAGCTGGGACAGGGTGTCGAACGAGCAGTACTTC. This chain joins TRBV7-2 and TRBJ2-7; 9 bases agree with TRBD1. J gave up 5 bases and V 4 bases, and 6 bases lay outside the gene matches. The CDR3 totals 14 residues. Germline CDR1 and CDR2: SGHTA and FQGNSA. The full variable domain, its missing parts supplied by reference TRBV7-2 and TRBJ2-7, is GAGVSQSPSNKVTEKGKDVELRCDPISGHTALYWYRQSLGQGLEFLIYFQGNSAPDKSGLPSDRFSAERTGGSVSTLTIQRTQQEDSAVYLCASSWDRVSNEQYFGPGTRLTVT.

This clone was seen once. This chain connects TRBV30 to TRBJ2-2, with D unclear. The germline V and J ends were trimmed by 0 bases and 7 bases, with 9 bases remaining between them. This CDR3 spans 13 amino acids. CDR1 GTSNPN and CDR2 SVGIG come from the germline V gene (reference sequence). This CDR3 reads CAWSVTVFGELFF. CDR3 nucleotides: TGTGCCTGGAGTGTAACCGTCTTCGGGGAGCTGTTTTTT.

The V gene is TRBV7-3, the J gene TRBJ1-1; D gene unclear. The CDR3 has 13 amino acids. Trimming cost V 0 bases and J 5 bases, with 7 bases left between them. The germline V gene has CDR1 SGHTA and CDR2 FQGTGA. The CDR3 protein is CASSLTGRTEAFF. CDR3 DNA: TGTGCCAGCAGCTTAACAGGCCGTACTGAAGCTTTCTTT.

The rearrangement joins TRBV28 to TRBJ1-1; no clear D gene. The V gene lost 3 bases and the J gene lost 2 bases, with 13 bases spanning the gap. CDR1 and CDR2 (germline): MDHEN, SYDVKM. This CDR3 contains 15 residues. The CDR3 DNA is TGTGCCAGCAGTTTTTTTAGCCGGCGAAACACTGAAGCTTTCTTT. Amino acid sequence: CASSFFSRRNTEAFF.

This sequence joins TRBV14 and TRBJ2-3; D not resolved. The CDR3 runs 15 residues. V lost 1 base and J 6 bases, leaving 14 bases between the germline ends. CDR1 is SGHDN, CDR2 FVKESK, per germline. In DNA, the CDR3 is TGTGCCAGCAGCCAAGGAGGTAGATGGCTTGATACGCAGTATTTT. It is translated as CASSQGGRWLDTQYF.

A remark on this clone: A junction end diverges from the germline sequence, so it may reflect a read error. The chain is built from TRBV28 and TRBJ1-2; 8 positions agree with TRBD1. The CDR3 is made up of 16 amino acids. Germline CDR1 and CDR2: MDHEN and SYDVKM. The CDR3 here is CAIAPLTPDRVYAYTF. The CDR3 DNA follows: TGTGCCATCGCACCCCTCACCCCGGACAGGGTGTATGCCTACACCTTC.

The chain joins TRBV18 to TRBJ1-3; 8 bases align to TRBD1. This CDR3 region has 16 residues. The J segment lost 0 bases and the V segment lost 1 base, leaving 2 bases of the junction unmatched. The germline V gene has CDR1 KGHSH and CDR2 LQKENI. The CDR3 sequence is CASSPQTGGSGNTIYF. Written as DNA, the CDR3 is TGTGCCAGCTCACCACAAACAGGGGGCTCTGGAAACACCATATATTTT.

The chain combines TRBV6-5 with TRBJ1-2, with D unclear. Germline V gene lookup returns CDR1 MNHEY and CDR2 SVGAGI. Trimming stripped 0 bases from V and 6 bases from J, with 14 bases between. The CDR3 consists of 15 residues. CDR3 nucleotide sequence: TGTGCCAGCAGTTACTCGATGTGGAGCAACGATGGCTACACCTTC. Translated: CASSYSMWSNDGYTF.

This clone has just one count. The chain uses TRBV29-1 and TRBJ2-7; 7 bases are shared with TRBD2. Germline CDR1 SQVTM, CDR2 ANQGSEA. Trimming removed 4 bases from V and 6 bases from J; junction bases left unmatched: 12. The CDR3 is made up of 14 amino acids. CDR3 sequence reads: CSVAAGVFVGEQYF. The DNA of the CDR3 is TGCAGCGTTGCGGCGGGAGTCTTTGTCGGCGAGCAGTACTTC.

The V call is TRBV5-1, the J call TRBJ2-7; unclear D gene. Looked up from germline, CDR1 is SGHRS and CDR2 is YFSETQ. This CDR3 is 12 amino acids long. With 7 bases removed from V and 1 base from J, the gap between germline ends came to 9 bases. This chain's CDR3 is CASSGQSYEQYF. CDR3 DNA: TGCGCCAGCTCGGGCCAGTCCTACGAGCAGTACTTC. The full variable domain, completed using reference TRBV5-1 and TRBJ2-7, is KAGVTQTPRYLIKTRGQQVTLSCSPISGHRSVSWYQQTPGQGLQFLFEYFSETQRNKGNFPGRFSGRQFSNSRSEMNVSTLELGDSALYLCASSGQSYEQYFGPGTRLTVT.

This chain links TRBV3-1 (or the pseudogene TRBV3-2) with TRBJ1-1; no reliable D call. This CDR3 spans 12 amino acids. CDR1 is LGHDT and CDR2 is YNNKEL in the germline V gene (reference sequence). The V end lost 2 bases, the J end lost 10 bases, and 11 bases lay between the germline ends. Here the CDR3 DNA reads TGTGCCAGCAGCCAAAATAACCGGGGAGCTTTCTTT. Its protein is CASSQNNRGAFF.

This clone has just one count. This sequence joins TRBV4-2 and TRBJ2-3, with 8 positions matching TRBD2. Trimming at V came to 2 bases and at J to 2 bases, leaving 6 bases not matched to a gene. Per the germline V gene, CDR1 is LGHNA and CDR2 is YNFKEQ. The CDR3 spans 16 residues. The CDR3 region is CASSQPQLAATDTQYF. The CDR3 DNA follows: TGTGCCAGCAGCCAACCGCAACTAGCGGCCACAGATACGCAGTATTTT.